One sample yielded the 15 T cell receptor beta chains listed below, sequenced in a study of T cell clones after liver transplantation. Generated by immunoSEQ multiplex PCR, the TCRdb table keeps only in-frame clones and is missing some. The profile shows 75,000 to 85,000 clones, roughly 83% of them singletons. Sequencing was performed on CD4+ T cells from blood, taken at the 22-month timepoint. These receptors were collected from a human patient who received a liver transplant. Some T cells may be graft donor cells.

This clone was recorded a few times. The J gene is TRBJ2-2, the V gene TRBV5-1; D assignment may be TRBD1 or TRBD2 (6 bases each). The CDR3 is made up of 14 amino acids. Looked up from germline, CDR1 is SGHRS and CDR2 is YFSETQ. V lost 5 bases, J lost 2 bases, and 10 bases lay in between. The CDR3 region is CASREGGNTGELFF. DNA for the CDR3: TGCGCCAGCAGAGAGGGGGGAAACACCGGGGAGCTGTTTTTT.

This rearrangement joins TRBV28 to TRBJ2-7; D possibly corresponds to TRBD2 (7 bases). This CDR3 is 17 amino acids long. The V end lost 6 bases, the J end lost 7 bases, and 28 bases lay between the germline ends. The germline CDR1 and CDR2 sequences are MDHEN and SYDVKM. The CDR3 coding sequence is TGTGCCAGCAGCCAATATCAAGGGGGAGGGGTCTCGGGTGAGCAGTACTTC. It encodes CASSQYQGGGVSGEQYF.

V gene TRBV28 combines with J gene TRBJ1-1, with D maybe TRBD1 (5 bases). The CDR3 totals 15 residues. Germline V gene sequence: CDR1 MDHEN, CDR2 SYDVKM. The V end lost 6 bases, the J end lost 4 bases, and 18 bases lay between the germline ends. CDR3 residues: CASRTNRARGTEAFF. CDR3 DNA: TGTGCCAGCAGGACAAACCGGGCGAGGGGCACTGAAGCTTTCTTT.

This clone came up once. The chain couples TRBV6-4 to TRBJ2-2; a possible D gene is TRBD2 (6 bases). The CDR3 totals 13 residues. Germline V gives CDR1 MRHNA, CDR2 SNTAGT. V lost 6 bases and J lost 4, with 9 bases in between. This CDR3 reads CASSREATGELFF. The CDR3 nucleotides read TGTGCCAGCAGCAGGGAGGCCACCGGGGAGCTGTTTTTT.

The genes are TRBV9 and TRBJ2-5, with 9 positions matching TRBD2. Germline loops: CDR1 SGDLS, CDR2 YYNGEE. The CDR3 totals 16 residues. V lost 4 bases and J lost 2; bases outside the gene matches: 9. The CDR3 DNA follows: TGTGCCAGCAGCCCCCGAAGCCTAGCGGGACAAGAGACCCAGTACTTC. It is translated as CASSPRSLAGQETQYF.

This sequence joins TRBV9 and TRBJ2-5; TRBD2 matches 15 bases. V lost 4 bases to trimming and J lost 2 bases; unmatched junction nucleotides: 9. Germline V CDR1 and CDR2: SGDLS, YYNGEE. This CDR3 is 18 amino acids long. CDR3 region: CASSPGTSGGTKQETQYF. CDR3 nucleotides: TGTGCCAGCAGCCCGGGGACTAGCGGGGGGACAAAGCAAGAGACCCAGTACTTC.

This clone was detected only once. The chain couples TRBV5-1 to TRBJ2-4, with 7 bases that match TRBD1. Trimming removed 5 bases from V and 9 bases from J; junction bases left unmatched: 8. This CDR3 has 13 residues. Germline V lookup: CDR1 SGHRS, CDR2 YFSETQ. In DNA form, the CDR3 reads TGCGCCAGCAGTGGGACAGTTGGGGTCATTCAGTACTTC. Its protein is CASSGTVGVIQYF.

The genes are TRBV25-1 and TRBJ1-4; D gene unclear. The germline CDR1 and CDR2 sequences are MGHDK and SYGVNS. V was shortened by 1 base and J by 8 bases, with 11 bases between the two germline ends. The CDR3 has 14 amino acids. The CDR3 DNA reads TGTGCCAGCAGTGAATTTGGGGTTGGGGAAAAACTGTTTTTT. It codes for CASSEFGVGEKLFF.

The chain recombines TRBV19 with TRBJ1-5; tentative D call: TRBD1 (5 bases). V lost 1 base and J 1 base, leaving 8 bases between the germline ends. Germline-derived CDR1 and CDR2 are LNHDA and SQIVND (reference sequence). The CDR3 totals 15 residues. The CDR3 here is CASSIGGSSNQPQHF. CDR3 DNA sequence: TGTGCCAGTAGTATAGGGGGGTCGAGCAATCAGCCCCAGCATTTT.

Ten or more counts support this clone. V and J are TRBV11-2 and TRBJ2-7; D is undetermined. The germline V and J ends were trimmed by 6 bases and 1 base, with 10 bases remaining between them. Germline V gives CDR1 SGHAT, CDR2 FQNNGV. The CDR3 is 13 residues long. CDR3 sequence reads: CASRHVRSYEQYF. The CDR3 DNA sequence: TGTGCCAGCAGGCATGTCCGATCCTACGAGCAGTACTTC. Combining the CDR3 with reference TRBV11-2 and TRBJ2-7 gives the whole variable domain EAGVAQSPRYKIIEKRQSVAFWCNPISGHATLYWYQQILGQGPKLLIQFQNNGVVDDSQLPKDRFSAERLKGVDSTLKIQPAKLEDSAVYLCASRHVRSYEQYFGPGTRLTVT.

The chain combines TRBV7-9 with TRBJ2-2, with D tentatively TRBD2 (6 bases). The CDR3 consists of 16 residues. The germline V and J ends were trimmed by 5 bases and 2 bases, with 15 bases remaining between them. Germline CDR1 is SEHNR and CDR2 is FQNEAQ (reference sequence). The CDR3 protein is CASSPGGYSNTGELFF. The CDR3 region has the DNA TGTGCCAGCAGCCCTGGGGGGTATTCAAACACCGGGGAGCTGTTTTTT.

This clone has only a few counts. The chain employs TRBV11-1 and TRBJ2-1, with 7 positions matching TRBD2. The CDR3 length is 14 residues. With V trimmed by 1 base and J by 10 bases, 7 bases remained unmatched. The germline CDR1 and CDR2 sequences are SGHAT and FQDESV (reference sequence). The CDR3 region is CASSLGGGAGEQFF. The CDR3 DNA sequence: TGTGCCAGCAGCTTAGGGGGAGGGGCTGGCGAGCAGTTCTTC.

V is TRBV11-1 and J is TRBJ1-1, with D hard to call. Germline loops: CDR1 SGHAT, CDR2 FQDESV (reference sequence). This CDR3 has 13 residues. V was cut by 5 bases and J by 0 bases, with 7 bases left in between. CDR3 region: CASSASLNTEAFF. The CDR3 nucleotides read TGTGCCAGCAGCGCGAGCCTGAACACTGAAGCTTTCTTT.

The chain links TRBV18 to TRBJ1-5, with D maybe TRBD1 (5 bases). Between the trimmed V and J ends, which lost 2 bases and 7 bases, there was a span of 12 bases. This CDR3 contains 14 residues. Germline-derived CDR1 and CDR2 are KGHSH and LQKENI. The DNA of the CDR3 is TGTGCCAGCTCACCATATTCAGGGCGGCAGCCCCAGCATTTT. The encoded protein is CASSPYSGRQPQHF.

J is TRBJ1-6 and V is TRBV10-1, with D tentatively TRBD1 (6 bases). The germline V gene has CDR1 WNHNN and CDR2 SYGVQD (reference sequence). There are 19 residues in the CDR3. V was clipped by 7 bases and J by 2 bases, with 24 bases between them. The CDR3 DNA reads TGCGCCAGCAAGTACTGGGGCCGGAAGGGGGTTCCCTATAATTCACCCCTCCACTTT. It is translated as CASKYWGRKGVPYNSPLHF.